This T cell receptor beta chain was captured by sequencing in a study of cytomegalovirus exposure and HLA in healthy donors. Study results and caveats: Productive status was seen about 90% or about 30% of the time for most TCR beta V segments in an earlier analysis. In a later analysis, V- and J-gene trimming of beta chains associated with a DCLRE1C missense variant, replicated independently.

Regarding this clone: Its antigen is unknown.

Trimming stripped 3 bases from V and 0 bases from J, with 10 bases between. This CDR3 is built from 15 residues. CDR1 is SSHAT, CDR2 FNYEAQ, per germline (reference sequence). Use of 60 Vbeta and 13 Jbeta primers characterized the PCR. Clones were sequenced by immunoSEQ multiplex PCR, and TCRdb holds only the in-frame ones, with some missing. The sample shows 100,000 to 150,000 clones, 60% to 75% of them seen only once. The sequenced material came from PBMCs. This chain connects TRBV7-7 to TRBJ2-3, with D possibly matching TRBD2 (5 bases). The TCR was taken from a woman aged 40 to 50 in good health and CMV-seropositive. The CDR3 region is CASSFSRGSTDTQYF. The CDR3 DNA reads TGTGCCAGCAGCTTTTCCCGGGGAAGCACAGATACGCAGTATTTT.